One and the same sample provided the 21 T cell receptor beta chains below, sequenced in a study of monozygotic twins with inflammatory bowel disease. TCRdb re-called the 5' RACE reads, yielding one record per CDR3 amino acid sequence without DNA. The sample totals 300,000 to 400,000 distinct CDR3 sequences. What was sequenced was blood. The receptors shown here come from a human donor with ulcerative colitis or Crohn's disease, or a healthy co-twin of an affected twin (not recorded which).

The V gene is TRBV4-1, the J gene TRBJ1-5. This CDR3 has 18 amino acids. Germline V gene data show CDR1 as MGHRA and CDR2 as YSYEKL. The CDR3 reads CASSQDRDAWQLNQPQHF.

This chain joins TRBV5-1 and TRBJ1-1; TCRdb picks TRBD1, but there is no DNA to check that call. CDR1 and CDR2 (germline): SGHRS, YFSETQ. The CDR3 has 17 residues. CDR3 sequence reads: CASSWGDRGLPNTEAFF.

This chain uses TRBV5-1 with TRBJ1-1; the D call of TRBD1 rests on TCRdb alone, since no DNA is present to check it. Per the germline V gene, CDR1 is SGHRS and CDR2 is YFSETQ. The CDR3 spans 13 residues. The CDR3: CASSFRDPGGAFF.

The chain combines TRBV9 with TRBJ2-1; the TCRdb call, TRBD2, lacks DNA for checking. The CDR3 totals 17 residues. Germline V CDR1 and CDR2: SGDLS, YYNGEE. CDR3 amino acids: CASSVVGSGGLHNEQFF.

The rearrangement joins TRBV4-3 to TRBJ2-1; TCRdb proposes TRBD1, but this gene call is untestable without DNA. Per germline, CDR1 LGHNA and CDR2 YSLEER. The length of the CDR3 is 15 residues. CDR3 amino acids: CASSTGIPSYNEQFF.

This CDR3 reads CASSGLAGGRETQYF. This chain links TRBV10-2 with TRBJ2-5; as DNA is missing, the TRBD2 call by TCRdb cannot be tested. This CDR3 is 15 amino acids long. CDR1 and CDR2 (germline): WSHSY, SAAADI.

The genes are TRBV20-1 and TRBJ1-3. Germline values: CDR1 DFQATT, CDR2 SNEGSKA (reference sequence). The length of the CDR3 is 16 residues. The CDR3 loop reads CSATMNGWNSGNTIYF.

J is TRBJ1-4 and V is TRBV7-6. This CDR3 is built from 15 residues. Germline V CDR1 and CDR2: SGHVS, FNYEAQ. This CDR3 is CASSSRGISNEKLFF.

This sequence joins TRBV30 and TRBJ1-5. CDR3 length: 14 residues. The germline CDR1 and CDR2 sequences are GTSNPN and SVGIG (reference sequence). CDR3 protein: CAWSKSGVHQPQHF.

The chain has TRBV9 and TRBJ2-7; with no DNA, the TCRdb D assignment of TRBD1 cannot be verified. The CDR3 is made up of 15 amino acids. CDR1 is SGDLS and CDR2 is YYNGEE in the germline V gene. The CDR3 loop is CASSPRGRDTYEQYF.

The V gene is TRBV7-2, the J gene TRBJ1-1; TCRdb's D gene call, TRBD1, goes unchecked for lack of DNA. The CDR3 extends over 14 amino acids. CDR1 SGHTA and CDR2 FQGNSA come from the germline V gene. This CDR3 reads CASSLEARVPEAFF.

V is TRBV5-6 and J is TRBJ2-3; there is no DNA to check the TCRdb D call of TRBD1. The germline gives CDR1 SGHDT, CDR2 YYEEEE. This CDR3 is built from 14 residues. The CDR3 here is CASSYRSGTDTQYF.

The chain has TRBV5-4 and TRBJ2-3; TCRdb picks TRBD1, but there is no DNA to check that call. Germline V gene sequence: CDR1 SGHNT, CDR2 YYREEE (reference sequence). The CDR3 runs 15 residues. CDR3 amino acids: CASSRGRGSTDTQYF. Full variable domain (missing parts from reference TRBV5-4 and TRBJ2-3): ETGVTQSPTHLIKTRGQQVTLRCSSQSGHNTVSWYQQALGQGPQFIFQYYREEENGRGNFPPRFSGLQFPNYSSELNVNALELDDSALYLCASSRGRGSTDTQYFGPGTRLTVL.

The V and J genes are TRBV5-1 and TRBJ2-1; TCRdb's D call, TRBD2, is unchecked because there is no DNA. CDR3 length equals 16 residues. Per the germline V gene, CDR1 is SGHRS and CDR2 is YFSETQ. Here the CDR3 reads CASSLPMGLADNEQFF.

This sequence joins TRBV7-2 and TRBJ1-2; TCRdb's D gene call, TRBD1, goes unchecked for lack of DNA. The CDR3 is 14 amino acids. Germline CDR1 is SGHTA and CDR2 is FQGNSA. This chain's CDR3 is CASSWRQGAYRYTF.

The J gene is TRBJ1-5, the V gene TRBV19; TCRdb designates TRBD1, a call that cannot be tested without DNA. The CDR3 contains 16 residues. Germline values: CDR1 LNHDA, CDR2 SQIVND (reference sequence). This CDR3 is CASSPGGDYSNQPQHF.

The CDR3 is CASSYEPSVAPQHF. The rearrangement joins TRBV6-5 to TRBJ1-5. There are 14 residues in the CDR3. CDR1 and CDR2 from the germline V gene are MNHEY and SVGAGI.

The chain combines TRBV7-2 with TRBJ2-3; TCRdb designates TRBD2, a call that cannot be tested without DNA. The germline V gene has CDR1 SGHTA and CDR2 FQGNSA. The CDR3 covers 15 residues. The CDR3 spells CASSLRRVVTDTQYF.

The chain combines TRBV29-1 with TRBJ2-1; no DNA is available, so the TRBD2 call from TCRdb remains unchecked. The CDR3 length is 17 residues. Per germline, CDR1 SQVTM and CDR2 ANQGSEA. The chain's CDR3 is CSVEAVRDLWSYNEQFF.

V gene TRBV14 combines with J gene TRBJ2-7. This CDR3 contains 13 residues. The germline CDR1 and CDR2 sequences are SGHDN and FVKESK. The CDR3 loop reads CASSRGDSYEQYF.

CDR3 in amino acids: CASKSQGMNTEAFF. This sequence joins TRBV5-6 and TRBJ1-1; absent DNA, TCRdb's TRBD1 call cannot be checked. The CDR3 length is 14 residues. Germline V gives CDR1 SGHDT, CDR2 YYEEEE. The whole variable domain, filled in from reference TRBV5-6 and TRBJ1-1, reads DAGVTQSPTHLIKTRGQQVTLRCSPKSGHDTVSWYQQALGQGPQFIFQYYEEEERQRGNFPDRFSGHQFPNYSSELNVNALLLGDSALYLCASKSQGMNTEAFFGQGTRLTVV.